These 13 T cell receptor beta chains originate from one sample sequenced in a study of CXCR3-negative and CXCR3-positive naive CD8 T cells. It was by 5' RACE with UMI labels that the TRB cDNA libraries were prepared. TCRdb reprocessed the 5' RACE reads; each CDR3 protein has one entry and no DNA is given. The specimen's table records 35,000 to 40,000 distinct CDR3 sequences. Specimen: memory CD8+ T cells from blood. The receptors derive from a human donor in good health. Some clones in this sample may be carry-over from other donors' samples.

V is TRBV27 and J is TRBJ2-7; no DNA is available, so the TRBD1 call from TCRdb remains unchecked. Looked up from germline, CDR1 is MNHEY and CDR2 is SMNVEV (reference sequence). The CDR3 loop spans 15 amino acids. This CDR3 is CASSSGGLSSYEQYF.

The gene calls are TRBV20-1 and TRBJ2-1; TCRdb lists TRBD2, though no DNA is available to test this call. CDR1 is DFQATT and CDR2 is SNEGSKA in the germline V gene (reference sequence). There are 15 residues in the CDR3. CDR3 protein: CSALQLADTTYEQFF.

The chain combines TRBV9 with TRBJ1-1; TCRdb proposes TRBD1, but this gene call is untestable without DNA. CDR3 length equals 14 residues. In germline, CDR1 is SGDLS, CDR2 YYNGEE. The chain's CDR3 is CASSAGRTNTEAFF.

This chain links TRBV20-1 with TRBJ2-1; lacking DNA, the TRBD1 call made by TCRdb goes unchecked. The CDR3 is 12 residues long. The germline V gene has CDR1 DFQATT and CDR2 SNEGSKA (reference sequence). This CDR3 is CSARVGVAEQFF.

The CDR3 sequence: CASSQYRGQGFEKLFF. The chain couples TRBV4-3 to TRBJ1-4; TCRdb gives TRBD1 as the D gene, but with no DNA this cannot be confirmed. The CDR3 consists of 16 residues. The germline gives CDR1 LGHNA, CDR2 YSLEER.

The genes are TRBV5-1 and TRBJ2-2. Germline CDR1 and CDR2: SGHRS and YFSETQ. The CDR3 has 15 amino acids. This CDR3 reads CASSFIETYTGELFF.

This chain joins TRBV25-1 and TRBJ1-1. CDR1 is MGHDK, CDR2 SYGVNS, per germline. CDR3 length: 14 amino acids. CDR3 region: CASSVGDSNTEAFF.

The chain is built from TRBV27 and TRBJ2-5; with no DNA, the TCRdb D assignment of TRBD2 cannot be verified. The length of the CDR3 is 15 residues. The germline CDR1 and CDR2 sequences are MNHEY and SMNVEV (reference sequence). The CDR3 is CASSLLPPGDETQYF.

V gene TRBV28 combines with J gene TRBJ2-7; TCRdb calls TRBD2, which cannot be checked without DNA. Per the germline V gene, CDR1 is MDHEN and CDR2 is SYDVKM. The CDR3 runs 14 residues. The chain's CDR3 is CASGPLAEGYEQYF.

V usage is TRBV10-3 and J usage is TRBJ2-7; TCRdb returns TRBD1, unconfirmable since there is no DNA. The CDR3 runs to 15 residues. The V gene's germline CDR1 is ENHRY and CDR2 SYGVKD. The CDR3 here is CAISESEGEVDEQYF.

The chain is built from TRBV28 and TRBJ2-3. CDR3 length: 13 amino acids. Per the germline V gene, CDR1 is MDHEN and CDR2 is SYDVKM. Here the CDR3 reads CASSGPSTDTQYF.

The chain combines TRBV28 with TRBJ2-2; the TRBD1 assignment by TCRdb is unverifiable without DNA. CDR1 and CDR2 (germline): MDHEN, SYDVKM. This CDR3 region has 16 residues. This CDR3 reads CASRTTTGIVTGELFF.

V and J are TRBV5-6 and TRBJ1-6. In germline, CDR1 is SGHDT, CDR2 YYEEEE. This CDR3 spans 14 amino acids. CDR3 sequence reads: CASSLAQATSPLHF.